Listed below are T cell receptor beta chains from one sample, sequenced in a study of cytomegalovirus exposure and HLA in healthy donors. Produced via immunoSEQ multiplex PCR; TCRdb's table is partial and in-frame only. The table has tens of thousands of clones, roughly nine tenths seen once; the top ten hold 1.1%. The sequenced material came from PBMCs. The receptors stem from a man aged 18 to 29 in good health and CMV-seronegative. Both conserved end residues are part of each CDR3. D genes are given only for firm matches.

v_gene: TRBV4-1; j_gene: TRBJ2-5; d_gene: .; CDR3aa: CASSQGTLGGETQYF
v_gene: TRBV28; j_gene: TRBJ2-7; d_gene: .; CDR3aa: CASSLESVEDEQYF
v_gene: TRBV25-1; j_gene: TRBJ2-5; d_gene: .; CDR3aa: CASSEVRGLETQYF
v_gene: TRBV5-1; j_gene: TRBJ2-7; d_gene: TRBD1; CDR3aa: CASSILRDRGSPDEQYF
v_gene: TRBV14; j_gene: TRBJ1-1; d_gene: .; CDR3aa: CASSQETYPTEAFF
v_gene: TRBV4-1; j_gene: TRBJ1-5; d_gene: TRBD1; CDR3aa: CASSGQGMDQPQHF
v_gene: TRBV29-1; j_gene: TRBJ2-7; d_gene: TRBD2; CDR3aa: CSVNGIAGVVGEQYF
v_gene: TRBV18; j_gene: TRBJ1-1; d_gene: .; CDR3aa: CASSPQEAMNTEAFF
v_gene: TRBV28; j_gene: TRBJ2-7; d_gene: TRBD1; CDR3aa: CASSLGQASPEQYF
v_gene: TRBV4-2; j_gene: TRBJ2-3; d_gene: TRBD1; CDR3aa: CASSQVQGADTQYF
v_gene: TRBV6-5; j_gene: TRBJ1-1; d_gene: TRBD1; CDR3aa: CASSYTDRVEAFF
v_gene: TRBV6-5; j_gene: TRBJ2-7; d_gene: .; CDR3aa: CASSTSGYEQYF
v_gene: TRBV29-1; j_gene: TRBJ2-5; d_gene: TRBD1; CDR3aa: CSVSVPGQEKETQYF
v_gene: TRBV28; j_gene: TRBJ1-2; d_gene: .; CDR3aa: CASGQINYGYTF
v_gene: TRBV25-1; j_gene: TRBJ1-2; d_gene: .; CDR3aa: CASRQDTRGYTF
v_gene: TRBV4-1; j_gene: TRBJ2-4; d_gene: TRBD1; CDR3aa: CASSPIYLRQGTAKNIQYF
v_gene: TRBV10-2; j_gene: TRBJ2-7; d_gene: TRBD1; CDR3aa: CASSEGTDSYEQYF
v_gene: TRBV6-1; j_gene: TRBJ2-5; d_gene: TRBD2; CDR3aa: CASSEGGVAGVWKETQYF
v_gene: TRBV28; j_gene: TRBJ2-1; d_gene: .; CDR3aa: CASRRGFYNEQFF
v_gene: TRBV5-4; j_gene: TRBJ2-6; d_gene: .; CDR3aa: CAGRTASGANVLTF
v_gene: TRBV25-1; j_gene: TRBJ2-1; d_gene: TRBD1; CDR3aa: CASSEFRQGVTYNEQFF
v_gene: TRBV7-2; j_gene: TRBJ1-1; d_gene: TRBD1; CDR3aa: CASSLDRGTEAFF
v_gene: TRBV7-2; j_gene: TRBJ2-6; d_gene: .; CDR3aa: CASSTAVGGSGANVLTF
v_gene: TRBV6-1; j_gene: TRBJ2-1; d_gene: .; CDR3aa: CASSDRGNEQFF
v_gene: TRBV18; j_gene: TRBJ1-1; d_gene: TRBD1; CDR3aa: CATADRDRGLNTEAFF
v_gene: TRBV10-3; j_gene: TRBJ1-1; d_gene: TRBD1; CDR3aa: CAISQDREAFF
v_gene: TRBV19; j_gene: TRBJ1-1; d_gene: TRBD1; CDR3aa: CASEDRGNAEAFF
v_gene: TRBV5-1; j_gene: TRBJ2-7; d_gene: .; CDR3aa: CASSAPENGAYEQYF
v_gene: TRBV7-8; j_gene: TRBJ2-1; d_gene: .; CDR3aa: CASRRSGVGNEQFF
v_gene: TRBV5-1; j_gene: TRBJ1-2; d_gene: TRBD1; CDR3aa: CASSLGQGSYGYTF
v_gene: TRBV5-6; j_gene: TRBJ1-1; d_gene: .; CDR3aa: CASAGEAPEAFF
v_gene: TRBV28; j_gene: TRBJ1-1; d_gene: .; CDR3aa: CASSFRGRAFF
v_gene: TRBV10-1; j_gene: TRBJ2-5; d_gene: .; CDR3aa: CASRVTGQEETQYF
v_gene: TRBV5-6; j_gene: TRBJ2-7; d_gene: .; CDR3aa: CASSPLVFSGSYEQYF
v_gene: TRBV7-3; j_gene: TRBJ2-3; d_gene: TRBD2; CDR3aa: CASSPQAGVADTQYF
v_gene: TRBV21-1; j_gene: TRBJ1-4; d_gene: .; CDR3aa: CASTLTGKATNEKLFF
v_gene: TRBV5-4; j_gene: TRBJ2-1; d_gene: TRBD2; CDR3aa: CASRRAGDGYNEQFF
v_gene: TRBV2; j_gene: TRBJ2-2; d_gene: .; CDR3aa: CASGVGGGNTGELFF
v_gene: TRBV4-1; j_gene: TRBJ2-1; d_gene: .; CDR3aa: CASSQERTGGNEQFF
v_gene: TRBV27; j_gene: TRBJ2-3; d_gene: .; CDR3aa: CASTPAGAGTDTQYF
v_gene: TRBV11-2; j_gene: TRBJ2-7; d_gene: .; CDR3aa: CASKDSGSYEQYF
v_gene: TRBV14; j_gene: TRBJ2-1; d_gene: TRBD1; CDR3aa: CASSQRTGLYNEQFF
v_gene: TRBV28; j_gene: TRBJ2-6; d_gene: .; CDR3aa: CASGGAGWSGANVLTF
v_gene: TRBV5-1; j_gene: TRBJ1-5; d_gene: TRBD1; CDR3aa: CASSVGTGPNQPQHF
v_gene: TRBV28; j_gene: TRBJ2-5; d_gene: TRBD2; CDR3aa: CATWTSGSLVGETQYF
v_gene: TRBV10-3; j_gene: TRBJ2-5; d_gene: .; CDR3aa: CAISGSRSQETQYF
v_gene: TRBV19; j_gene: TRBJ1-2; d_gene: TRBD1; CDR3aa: CASRDDGQGAQSYTF
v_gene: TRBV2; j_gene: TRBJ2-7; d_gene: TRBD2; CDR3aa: CAFPGLAGDSNEQYF
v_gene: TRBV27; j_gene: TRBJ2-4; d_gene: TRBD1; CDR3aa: CASSLSRGQRGFF
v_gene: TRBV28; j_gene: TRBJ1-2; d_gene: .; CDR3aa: CASSPRDFYGYTF
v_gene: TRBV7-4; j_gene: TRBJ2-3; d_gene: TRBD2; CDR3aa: CASSRLAGGGDEDTQYF
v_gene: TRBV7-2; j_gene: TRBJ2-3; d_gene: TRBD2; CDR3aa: CASSESSGRTDTQYF